The source of this TCR beta chain is a study of T-cell memory formation after mild COVID-19. Study-level background: Most TCR clusters belonged to a single donor.

The sample holds a few counts of this clonotype. The antigen remains undetermined. Study findings and constraints: Shrinking CD4+ clones were chiefly CM and EM; CD8+ ones were chiefly EMRA. Clones that contracted from day 15 to 85 were balanced CD4/CD8, while later expanders leaned CD4+.

TCRdb passed the 5' RACE reads through MiXCR, listing each CDR3 protein once. This sample carries approximately 480,000 distinct CDR3 sequences, 15% to 20% of them seen once, and the ten largest clones take about 12%. The germline V gene has CDR1 SGHVS and CDR2 FQNEAQ. V lost 4 bases and J lost 7; bases outside the gene matches: 4. This CDR3 is 14 amino acids long. The sample consisted of PBMCs or a T cell subset sorted from them (not recorded which). The clonotype was recovered from an adult woman who had mild COVID-19 (a few samples of this study predate the infection). Cell type and time point are not known. The chain recombines TRBV7-8 with TRBJ1-5; 10 bases map to TRBD1. The CDR3, as DNA: TGTGCCAGCAGCTCGGGACAGGGGAGACAGCCCCAGCATTTT. Its translation: CASSSGQGRQPQHF.